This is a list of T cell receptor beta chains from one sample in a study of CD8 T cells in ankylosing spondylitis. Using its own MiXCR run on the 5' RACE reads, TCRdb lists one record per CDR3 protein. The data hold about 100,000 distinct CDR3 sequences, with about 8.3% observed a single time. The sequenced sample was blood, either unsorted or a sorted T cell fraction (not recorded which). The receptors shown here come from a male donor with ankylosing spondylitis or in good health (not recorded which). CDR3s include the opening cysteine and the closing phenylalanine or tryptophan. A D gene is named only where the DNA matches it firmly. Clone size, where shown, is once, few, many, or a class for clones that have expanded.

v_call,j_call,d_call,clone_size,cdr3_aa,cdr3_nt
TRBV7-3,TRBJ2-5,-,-,CASSLTGGRGQETQYF,TGTGCCAGCAGCTTAACGGGGGGCAGGGGACAAGAGACCCAGTACTTC
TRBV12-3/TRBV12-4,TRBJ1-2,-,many,CASSLGSLYGYTF,TGTGCCAGCAGTTTGGGGTCCCTCTATGGCTACACCTTC
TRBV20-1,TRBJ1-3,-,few,CCAPPRGFSGNTIYF,TGCTGTGCTCCCCCTCGGGGATTCTCTGGAAACACCATATATTTT
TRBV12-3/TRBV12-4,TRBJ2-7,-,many,CASSLNDVEQYF,TGTGCCAGCAGTTTAAACGATGTGGAGCAGTACTTC
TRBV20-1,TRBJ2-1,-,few,CSVLPSYNEQFF,TGCAGTGTACTCCCTAGTTACAATGAGCAGTTCTTC
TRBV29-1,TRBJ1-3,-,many,CSVEVNSGNTIYF,TGCAGCGTTGAAGTGAACTCTGGAAACACCATATATTTT
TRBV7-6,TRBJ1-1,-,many,CASSLSPGYTEAFF,TGTGCCAGCAGCTTATCTCCAGGATACACTGAAGCTTTCTTT
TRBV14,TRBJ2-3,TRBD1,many,CASSQVYRGSDTQYF,TGTGCCAGCAGCCAAGTATACAGGGGCTCAGATACGCAGTATTTT
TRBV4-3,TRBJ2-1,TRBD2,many,CASSQRLAGGNYNEQFF,TGCGCCAGCAGCCAGAGACTAGCGGGAGGGAACTACAATGAGCAGTTCTTC
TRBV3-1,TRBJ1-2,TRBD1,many,CASSQLGQPTLYGYTF,TGTGCCAGCAGCCAGCTGGGACAGCCAACGCTCTATGGCTACACCTTC
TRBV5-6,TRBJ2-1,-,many,CASSFGGFTLRNNEQFF,TGTGCCAGCAGCTTTGGAGGGTTCACCTTAAGAAACAATGAGCAGTTCTTC
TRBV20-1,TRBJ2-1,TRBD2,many,CSASGGVGYNEQFF,TGCAGTGCTAGCGGGGGGGTAGGCTACAATGAGCAGTTCTTC
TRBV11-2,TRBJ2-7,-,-,CASSAGFLGAQYF,TGTGCCAGCAGCGCGGGATTCCTCGGCGCGCAGTACTTC
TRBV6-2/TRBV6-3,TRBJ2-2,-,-,CASTQRVLLGPGSTGELFF,TGTGCCAGCACCCAAAGGGTCCTACTCGGACCGGGGAGCACCGGGGAGCTGTTTTTT
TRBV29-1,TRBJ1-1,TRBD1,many,CSVERDRGSFFNTEAFF,TGCAGCGTTGAGAGGGACAGGGGTTCCTTTTTTAACACTGAAGCTTTCTTT
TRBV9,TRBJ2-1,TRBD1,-,CASSVVGGAFDEQFF,TGTGCCAGCAGCGTAGTAGGGGGCGCCTTCGATGAGCAGTTCTTC
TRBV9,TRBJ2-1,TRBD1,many,CASSVGGGDRAHEQFF,TGTGCCAGCAGCGTAGGAGGGGGGGACAGGGCCCATGAGCAGTTCTTC
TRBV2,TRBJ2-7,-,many,CASSDAFGGVTGVMDEQYF,TGTGCCAGCAGTGATGCGTTTGGCGGGGTAACAGGGGTGATGGACGAGCAGTACTTC
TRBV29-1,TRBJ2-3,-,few,CSSTGWAYSTDTQYF,TGCAGCTCAACTGGATGGGCCTATAGCACAGATACGCAGTATTTT
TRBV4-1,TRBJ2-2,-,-,CASRGLNFGELFF,TGCGCCAGCAGAGGACTTAACTTCGGGGAGCTGTTTTTT
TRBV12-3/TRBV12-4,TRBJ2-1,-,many,CASSLWSWKPNEQFF,TGTGCCAGCAGTTTATGGAGTTGGAAGCCGAATGAGCAGTTCTTC
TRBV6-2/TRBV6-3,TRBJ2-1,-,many,CASTLRRGGSYNEQFF,TGTGCCAGCACCCTACGTAGGGGGGGCTCCTACAATGAGCAGTTCTTC
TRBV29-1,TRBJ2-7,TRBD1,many,CSCGDRGVDEQYF,TGCAGCTGCGGGGACAGGGGAGTCGACGAGCAGTACTTC
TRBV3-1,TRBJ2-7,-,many,CASSHEGLLFNEQYF,TGTGCCAGCAGCCACGAGGGACTTCTATTCAACGAGCAGTACTTC
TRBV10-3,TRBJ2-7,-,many,CAISESLEQYF,TGTGCCATCAGTGAGTCTCTAGAGCAGTACTTC
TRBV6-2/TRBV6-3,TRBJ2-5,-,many,CASRVGQETQYF,TGTGCCAGCAGAGTGGGGCAGGAGACCCAGTACTTC
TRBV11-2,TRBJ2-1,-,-,CASSLEWGDNYNEQFF,TGTGCCAGCAGCTTAGAGTGGGGGGATAATTACAATGAGCAGTTCTTC
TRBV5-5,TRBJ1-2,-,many,CASSGGAGLYGYTF,TGTGCCAGCAGCGGAGGGGCAGGCCTCTATGGCTACACCTTC
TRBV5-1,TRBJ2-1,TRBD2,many,CASSPPLAGGMGGEQFF,TGCGCCAGCAGCCCCCCTTTAGCGGGGGGGATGGGGGGTGAGCAGTTCTTC
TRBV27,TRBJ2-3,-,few,CASSHAGTNTQYF,TGTGCCAGCAGCCATGCCGGGACGAATACGCAGTATTTT
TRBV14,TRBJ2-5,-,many,CASSQAGYQETQYF,TGTGCCAGCAGCCAAGCAGGGTACCAAGAGACCCAGTACTTC
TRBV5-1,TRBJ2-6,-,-,CASRPTGTGANVLTF,TGCGCCAGCAGACCAACAGGGACTGGGGCCAACGTCCTGACTTTC
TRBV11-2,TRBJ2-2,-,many,CASSLVGTTGELFF,TGTGCCAGCAGCTTAGTGGGTACCACCGGGGAGCTGTTTTTT
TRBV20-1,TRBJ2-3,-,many,CSAEIGGHTQYF,TGCAGTGCCGAAATCGGGGGTCATACGCAGTATTTT
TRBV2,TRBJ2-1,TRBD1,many,CASSLQGYNEQFF,TGTGCCAGCAGTTTACAGGGGTACAATGAGCAGTTCTTC
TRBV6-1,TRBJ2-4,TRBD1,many,CASKPNRDREYIQYF,TGTGCCAGCAAACCTAACCGGGACAGGGAGTACATTCAGTACTTC
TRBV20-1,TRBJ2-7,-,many,CSAAGGGTYEQYF,TGCAGTGCCGCCGGTGGAGGGACCTACGAGCAGTACTTC
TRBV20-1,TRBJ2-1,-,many,CSAKRLASSYNEQFF,TGCAGTGCCAAGAGGCTAGCGTCATCCTACAATGAGCAGTTCTTC
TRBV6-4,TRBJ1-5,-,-,CASSEVDQPQHF,TGTGCCAGCAGTGAGGTGGATCAGCCCCAGCATTTT
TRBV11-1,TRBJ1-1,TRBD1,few,CASSHDRVYTEAFF,TGTGCCAGCAGCCACGACAGGGTCTACACTGAAGCTTTCTTT
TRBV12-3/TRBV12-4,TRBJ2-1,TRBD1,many,CASTLGQGEGNEQFF,TGTGCCAGCACCTTGGGACAGGGGGAGGGGAATGAGCAGTTCTTC
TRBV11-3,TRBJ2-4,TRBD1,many,CASSAQGAKNIQYF,TGTGCCAGCAGCGCACAGGGGGCCAAAAACATTCAGTACTTC
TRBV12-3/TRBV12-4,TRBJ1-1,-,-,CASSPTELMNTEAFF,TGTGCCAGCAGTCCGACAGAATTAATGAACACTGAAGCTTTCTTT
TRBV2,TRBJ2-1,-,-,CASNRVFDEQFF,TGTGCCAGCAACCGGGTTTTTGATGAGCAGTTCTTC
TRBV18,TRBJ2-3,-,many,CASSPVNPTDTQYF,TGTGCCAGCTCACCGGTTAACCCCACAGATACGCAGTATTTT
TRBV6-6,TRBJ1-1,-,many,CASSTGTEAFF,TGTGCCAGCAGTACCGGCACTGAAGCTTTCTTT
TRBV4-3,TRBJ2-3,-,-,CASSQDLSVGPDTQYF,TGCGCCAGCAGCCAAGATCTATCGGTGGGTCCAGATACGCAGTATTTT
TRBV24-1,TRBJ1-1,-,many,CATWGRGREITEAFF,TGTGCCACCTGGGGACGGGGGCGGGAGATCACTGAAGCTTTCTTT
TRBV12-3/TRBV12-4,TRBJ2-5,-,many,CASSFGDYQETQYF,TGTGCCAGCAGTTTTGGGGACTACCAAGAGACCCAGTACTTC
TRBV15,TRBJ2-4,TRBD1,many,CATSRPGQVNIQYF,TGTGCCACCAGCAGACCGGGACAGGTAAACATTCAGTACTTC
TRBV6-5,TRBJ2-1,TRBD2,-,CASSYGSQRGEYNEQFF,TGTGCCAGCAGTTACGGAAGCCAGCGGGGGGAATACAATGAGCAGTTCTTC
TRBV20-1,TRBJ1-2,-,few,CSARDSNYGYTF,TGCAGTGCTAGAGATTCTAACTATGGCTACACCTTC
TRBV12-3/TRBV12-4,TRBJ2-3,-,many,CASTGTANTDTQYF,TGTGCCAGCACCGGGACCGCAAACACAGATACGCAGTATTTT
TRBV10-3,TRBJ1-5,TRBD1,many,CAISESGQGNQPQHF,TGTGCCATCAGTGAGAGTGGACAGGGTAATCAGCCCCAGCATTTT
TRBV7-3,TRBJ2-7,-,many,CASSSSRMGRQYF,TGTGCCAGCAGCTCCAGCCGGATGGGACGGCAGTACTTC
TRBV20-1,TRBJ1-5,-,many,CSGGQNSNQPQHF,TGCAGTGGGGGCCAGAATAGCAATCAGCCCCAGCATTTT
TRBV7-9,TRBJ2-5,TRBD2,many,CASSTTSWEMTQYF,TGTGCCAGCAGCACGACTAGCTGGGAGATGACCCAGTACTTC